Following are 26 T cell receptor beta chains from one sample sequenced in a study of cytomegalovirus exposure and HLA in healthy donors. Libraries were prepared by immunoSEQ multiplex PCR; TCRdb keeps only in-frame clonotypes and omits some of them. The sample holds about 270,000 clones; roughly 85% are singletons and the top ten take roughly 1%. Sequenced: PBMCs. The receptor set was obtained from a woman under 30 in good health and CMV-seronegative.

V usage is TRBV5-1 and J usage is TRBJ2-1; TRBD2 might be the D (7 bases). Per germline, CDR1 SGHRS and CDR2 YFSETQ. V lost 0 bases, J lost 3 bases, and 13 bases lay in between. CDR3 length: 16 amino acids. Here the CDR3 DNA reads TGCGCCAGCAGCTTGGAGGCGGGGGCTCGCTACAATGAGCAGTTCTTC. Residues: CASSLEAGARYNEQFF.

The chain recombines TRBV7-6 with TRBJ2-1; D may be TRBD1 (5 bases). The CDR3 covers 12 residues. V was pared by 5 bases and J by 10 bases, with 12 bases between. Germline-derived CDR1 and CDR2 are SGHVS and FNYEAQ. The CDR3 is CASSEGAGEQFF. Written as DNA, the CDR3 is TGTGCCAGCAGCGAAGGCGCAGGGGAGCAGTTCTTC.

V usage is TRBV7-3 and J usage is TRBJ1-1; D perhaps matches TRBD1 (6 bases). In germline, CDR1 is SGHTA, CDR2 FQGTGA. The CDR3 consists of 13 residues. The ends were cut back, 7 bases at V and 5 bases at J, with 14 bases in the middle. The CDR3 bases are TGTGCCAGCACCAAGGACAGAAATACTGAAGCTTTCTTT. Its translation: CASTKDRNTEAFF.

The chain recombines TRBV5-1 with TRBJ2-2; perhaps TRBD1 as D (5 bases). The CDR3 spans 15 residues. Trimming took off 6 bases at V and 5 bases at J, with 17 bases between the two ends. Germline CDR1 is SGHRS and CDR2 is YFSETQ. In DNA, the CDR3 is TGCGCCAGCACCTCAAGCAGGGTCGGTACCGGGGAGCTGTTTTTT. Protein: CASTSSRVGTGELFF.

This chain connects TRBV25-1 to TRBJ2-3, with D possibly matching TRBD1 (5 bases). Germline CDR1 reads MGHDK; CDR2 reads SYGVNS. This CDR3 contains 16 residues. V lost 4 bases to trimming and J lost 2 bases, with 16 bases between them. For the CDR3, the DNA is TGTGCCAGCAGTGCAAGGACACGATATTCCACAGATACGCAGTATTTT. Translation: CASSARTRYSTDTQYF.

V and J are TRBV6-4 and TRBJ1-2, with a possible D match to TRBD1 (5 bases). Germline V gene data show CDR1 as MRHNA and CDR2 as SNTAGT. This CDR3 spans 12 amino acids. Trimming cost V 6 bases and J 6 bases, with 11 bases left between them. The DNA of the CDR3 is TGTGCCAGCAGGGATAGGGGTCATGGCTACACCTTC. It codes for CASRDRGHGYTF.

In its sample, this clone was seen a few times. This chain joins TRBV6-4 and TRBJ2-2; D is perhaps TRBD2 (6 bases). This CDR3 has 13 amino acids. CDR1 MRHNA and CDR2 SNTAGT come from the germline V gene. Trimming left V 3 bases short and J 4 bases short, with 6 bases between. The CDR3 is CASSETSTGELFF. The CDR3, as DNA: TGTGCCAGCAGTGAGACTAGCACCGGGGAGCTGTTTTTT.

This chain uses TRBV6-1 with TRBJ1-1; unclear D gene. Trimming took off 2 bases at V and 4 bases at J, with 8 bases between the two ends. Per the germline V gene, CDR1 is MNHNS and CDR2 is SASEGT. This CDR3 spans 13 amino acids. The CDR3 sequence is CASSERLGTEAFF. The CDR3 DNA is TGTGCCAGCAGTGAAAGACTGGGCACTGAAGCTTTCTTT.

This rearrangement joins TRBV30 to TRBJ2-7; 10 bases map to TRBD1. Looked up from germline, CDR1 is GTSNPN and CDR2 is SVGIG (reference sequence). V shed 0 bases and J 2 bases; nucleotides not matched to a gene: 7. CDR3 length: 16 amino acids. The CDR3 nucleotides are TGTGCCTGGAGTGTATGGGGACAGGGGTTGACCTACGAGCAGTACTTC. This codes for CAWSVWGQGLTYEQYF.

The chain uses TRBV7-6 and TRBJ2-1, with 7 nucleotides matching TRBD2. CDR3 length equals 16 residues. Germline trimming cut 5 bases from V and 2 bases from J; bases unmatched to any gene: 9. In germline, CDR1 is SGHVS, CDR2 FNYEAQ. This CDR3 reads CASSPDDSGAYNEQFF. The DNA of the CDR3 is TGTGCCAGCAGCCCAGACGACAGCGGGGCCTACAATGAGCAGTTCTTC.

The rearrangement joins TRBV27 to TRBJ1-2; 11 nucleotides agree with TRBD1. The CDR3 has 13 residues. The trim removed 6 bases at V and 4 bases at J, leaving 1 base unmatched. Germline assignment: CDR1 MNHEY and CDR2 SMNVEV (reference sequence). CDR3 sequence (DNA): TGTGCCAGCAGGGGACAGGGGGGCTATGGCTACACCTTC. Residues: CASRGQGGYGYTF.

DNA of the CDR3: TGTGCCAGCAGTGAGGGGGCAGGGGCACTGTTTTTT. Protein product: CASSEGAGALFF. The gene calls are TRBV28 and TRBJ1-4; TRBD1 aligns across 7 bases. CDR3 length equals 12 residues. Trimming cost V 5 bases and J 13 bases; bases outside gene matches: 7. CDR1 is MDHEN and CDR2 is SYDVKM in the germline V gene.

The chain joins TRBV6-7 to TRBJ2-5, with a possible D match to TRBD2 (6 bases). TRBV6-7 is annotated as an ORF whose role is uncertain. The CDR3 contains 14 residues. V lost 8 bases and J 4 bases, leaving 17 bases between the germline ends. CDR3 sequence (DNA): TGTGCCAGCGCCCCCCGGCTAGCGCGAGAGACCCAGTACTTC. It encodes CASAPRLARETQYF.

V is TRBV19 and J is TRBJ2-7; the D gene is possibly TRBD1 (6 bases). This CDR3 contains 12 residues. CDR1 is LNHDA and CDR2 is SQIVND in the germline V gene (reference sequence). Between the trimmed V and J ends, which lost 5 bases and 3 bases, there was a span of 8 bases. The CDR3, as DNA: TGTGCCAGTAGTCCACAGGGCTACGAGCAGTACTTC. This codes for CASSPQGYEQYF. Full variable domain (rest looked up from reference TRBV19 and TRBJ2-7): DGGITQSPKYLFRKEGQNVTLSCEQNLNHDAMYWYRQDPGQGLRLIYYSQIVNDFQKGDIAEGYSVSREKKESFPLTVTSAQKNPTAFYLCASSPQGYEQYFGPGTRLTVT.

The genes are TRBV5-4 and TRBJ2-5; the D gene is possibly TRBD1 (5 bases). Germline CDR1 is SGHNT and CDR2 is YYREEE (reference sequence). This CDR3 has 15 residues. Between the trimmed V and J ends, which lost 4 bases and 7 bases, there was a span of 20 bases. DNA of the CDR3: TGTGCCAGCAGCCCAACAGGCTCCCCGAAGGGGACCCAGTACTTC. Protein: CASSPTGSPKGTQYF. Drawing the rest from reference TRBV5-4 and TRBJ2-5, the complete variable domain is ETGVTQSPTHLIKTRGQQVTLRCSSQSGHNTVSWYQQALGQGPQFIFQYYREEENGRGNFPPRFSGLQFPNYSSELNVNALELDDSALYLCASSPTGSPKGTQYFGPGTRLLVL.

The V and J genes are TRBV14 and TRBJ2-5; D possibly corresponds to TRBD2 (6 bases). Trimming removed 4 bases from V and 1 base from J, with 13 bases in between. The CDR3 is 15 residues long. Looked up from germline, CDR1 is SGHDN and CDR2 is FVKESK. The CDR3 here is CASSLLAGPQETQYF. The CDR3 DNA reads TGTGCCAGCAGCCTATTGGCGGGGCCCCAAGAGACCCAGTACTTC. Looking up the rest from reference TRBV14 and TRBJ2-5 gives the full variable domain: EAGVTQFPSHSVIEKGQTVTLRCDPISGHDNLYWYRRVMGKEIKFLLHFVKESKQDESGMPNNRFLAERTGGTYSTLKVQPAELEDSGVYFCASSLLAGPQETQYFGPGTRLLVL.

The chain carries TRBV10-3 and TRBJ2-3; 7 bases match TRBD2. The CDR3 runs 13 residues. Germline CDR1 and CDR2: ENHRY and SYGVKD. The junction had 3 bases not matched to a gene; V was cut back by 2 bases and J by 7 bases. The CDR3 sequence: CAISEEAGYTQYF. In DNA form, the CDR3 reads TGTGCCATCAGTGAGGAAGCGGGATATACGCAGTATTTT.

Only one count was recorded for this clone. The chain links TRBV27 to TRBJ2-1; possibly TRBD2 for D (6 bases). This CDR3 region has 15 residues. CDR1 and CDR2 from the germline V gene are MNHEY and SMNVEV (reference sequence). The germline V and J ends were trimmed by 2 bases and 9 bases, with 17 bases remaining between them. CDR3 residues: CASSLVSGPSTEQFF. The CDR3 nucleotides are TGTGCCAGCAGTTTAGTGAGCGGGCCCTCCACTGAGCAGTTCTTC.

The chain joins TRBV5-1 to TRBJ2-5; possibly TRBD2 for D (7 bases). This CDR3 has 14 amino acids. V was cut by 0 bases and J by 6 bases, with 12 bases left in between. Germline V gene sequence: CDR1 SGHRS, CDR2 YFSETQ. Here the CDR3 reads CASSLDVGGQTQYF. The CDR3 DNA sequence: TGCGCCAGCAGCTTGGATGTCGGGGGGCAGACCCAGTACTTC.

The genes are TRBV2 and TRBJ1-1, with 8 bases fitting TRBD1. The CDR3 extends over 14 amino acids. The V segment lost 5 bases and the J segment 1 base; nucleotides outside the gene matches: 3. Germline CDR1 reads SNHLY; CDR2 reads FYNNEI. The CDR3 sequence: CASSQGARNTEAFF. The CDR3 DNA reads as TGTGCCAGCAGTCAGGGGGCGCGGAACACTGAAGCTTTCTTT.

The count of this clone is one. The rearrangement links TRBV28 to TRBJ2-7, with D perhaps matching TRBD2 (6 bases). Germline-derived CDR1 and CDR2 are MDHEN and SYDVKM. V gave up 6 bases and J gave up 4 bases, with 7 bases separating them. The length of the CDR3 is 11 residues. Written as DNA, the CDR3 is TGTGCCAGCAGGGAGGGTTACGAGCAGTACTTC. As protein: CASREGYEQYF.

The rearrangement joins TRBV21-1 to TRBJ1-2; the table names TRBD1, a call not compared with the DNA. TRBV21-1 is a pseudogene segment. This CDR3 is 13 amino acids long. The CDR3 DNA reads as TGTGCCAGCACTCGGCAGGGAACCTCTGGCTACACCTTC. It codes for CASTRQGTSGYTF.

J is TRBJ2-1 and V is TRBV10-1; 9 positions agree with TRBD2. Losses at the gene ends were 0 bases for V and 5 bases for J; bases not matched to a gene: 8. This CDR3 spans 17 amino acids. CDR1 is WNHNN and CDR2 is SYGVQD in the germline V gene (reference sequence). This CDR3 is CASSESRAGGPHNEQFF. The CDR3 coding sequence is TGCGCCAGCAGTGAGTCGAGGGCGGGAGGGCCCCACAATGAGCAGTTCTTC.

V usage is TRBV7-6 and J usage is TRBJ1-2, with 8 nucleotides matching TRBD1. Germline trimming cut 6 bases from V and 2 bases from J; bases unmatched to any gene: 11. This CDR3 region has 16 residues. CDR1 and CDR2 from the germline V gene are SGHVS and FNYEAQ. CDR3 residues: CASSLKPGQVNYGYTF. Written as DNA, the CDR3 is TGTGCCAGCAGTCTTAAACCGGGACAGGTGAACTATGGCTACACCTTC. Full variable domain (remainder filled in from reference TRBV7-6 and TRBJ1-2): GAGVSQSPRYKVTKRGQDVALRCDPISGHVSLYWYRQALGQGPEFLTYFNYEAQQDKSGLPNDRFSAERPEGSISTLTIQRTEQRDSAMYRCASSLKPGQVNYGYTFGSGTRLTVV.

V is TRBV6-5 and J is TRBJ1-5; perhaps TRBD1 as D (6 bases). Trimming pared 2 bases from V and 3 bases from J, leaving 11 bases between. Germline V CDR1 and CDR2: MNHEY, SVGAGI. The CDR3 covers 15 residues. CDR3 DNA: TGTGCCAGCAGTTACCTCGGGACACCCAATCAGCCCCAGCATTTT. Its translation is CASSYLGTPNQPQHF.

The rearrangement joins TRBV27 to TRBJ2-7; 9 nucleotides match TRBD1. Trimming took 0 bases from V and 1 from J; bases not matched to a gene: 7. From germline, CDR1 is MNHEY and CDR2 SMNVEV (reference sequence). CDR3 length: 17 amino acids. The CDR3 DNA is TGTGCCAGCAGTTTATCCCTCGGCGACAGGGGGTCCTACGAGCAGTACTTC. Protein product: CASSLSLGDRGSYEQYF.